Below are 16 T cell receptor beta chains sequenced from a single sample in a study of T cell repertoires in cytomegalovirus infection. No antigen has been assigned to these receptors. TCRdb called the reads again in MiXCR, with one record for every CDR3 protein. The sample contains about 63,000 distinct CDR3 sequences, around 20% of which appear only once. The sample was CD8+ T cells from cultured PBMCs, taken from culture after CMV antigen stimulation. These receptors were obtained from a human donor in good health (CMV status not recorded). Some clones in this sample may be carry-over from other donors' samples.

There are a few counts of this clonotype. CDR3 nucleotide sequence: TGCAGTGCGGTAAAGGCCCCCGGACAGAGCTTAAGCAATCAGCCCCAGCATTTT. The encoded protein is CSAVKAPGQSLSNQPQHF. The rearrangement uses TRBV20-1 and TRBJ1-5, with D maybe TRBD1 (6 bases). Germline CDR1 reads DFQATT; CDR2 reads SNEGSKA (reference sequence). Deletions cut 6 bases from V and 1 base from J, with 25 bases between. The CDR3 spans 18 residues.

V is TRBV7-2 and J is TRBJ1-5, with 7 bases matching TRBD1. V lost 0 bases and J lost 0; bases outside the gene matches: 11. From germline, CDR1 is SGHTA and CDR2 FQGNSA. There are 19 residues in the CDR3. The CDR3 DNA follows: TGTGCCAGCAGCTTAGCGGAGCCTCCCGGGACAGATAGCAATCAGCCCCAGCATTTT. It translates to CASSLAEPPGTDSNQPQHF.

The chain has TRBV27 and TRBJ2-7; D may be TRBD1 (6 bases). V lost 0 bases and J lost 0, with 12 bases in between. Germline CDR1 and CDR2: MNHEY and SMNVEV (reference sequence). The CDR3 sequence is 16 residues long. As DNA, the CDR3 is TGTGCCAGCAGTTTATCGAAGGGGGATAGCTCCTACGAGCAGTACTTC. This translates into CASSLSKGDSSYEQYF.

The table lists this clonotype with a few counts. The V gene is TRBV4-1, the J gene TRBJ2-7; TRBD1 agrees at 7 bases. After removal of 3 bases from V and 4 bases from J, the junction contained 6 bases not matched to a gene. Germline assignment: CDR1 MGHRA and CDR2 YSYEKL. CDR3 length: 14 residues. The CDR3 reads CASSHPGTAYEQYF. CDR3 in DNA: TGCGCCAGCAGCCACCCTGGGACAGCATACGAGCAGTACTTC.

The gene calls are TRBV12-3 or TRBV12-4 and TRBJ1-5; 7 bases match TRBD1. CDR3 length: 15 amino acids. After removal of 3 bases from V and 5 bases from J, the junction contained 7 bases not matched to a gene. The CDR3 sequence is CASSLQGVRYQPQHF. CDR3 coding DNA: TGTGCCAGCAGTTTGCAGGGGGTAAGGTATCAGCCCCAGCATTTT.

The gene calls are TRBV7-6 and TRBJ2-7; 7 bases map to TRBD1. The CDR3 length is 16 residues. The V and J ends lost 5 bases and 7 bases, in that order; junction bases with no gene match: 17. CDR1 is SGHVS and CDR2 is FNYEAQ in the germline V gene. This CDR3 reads CASSLGQDRPAGEQYF. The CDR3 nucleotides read TGTGCCAGCAGCCTTGGACAGGACCGACCGGCCGGAGAGCAGTACTTC. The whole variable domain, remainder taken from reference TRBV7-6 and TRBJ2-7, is GAGVSQSPRYKVTKRGQDVALRCDPISGHVSLYWYRQALGQGPEFLTYFNYEAQQDKSGLPNDRFSAERPEGSISTLTIQRTEQRDSAMYRCASSLGQDRPAGEQYFGPGTRLTVT.

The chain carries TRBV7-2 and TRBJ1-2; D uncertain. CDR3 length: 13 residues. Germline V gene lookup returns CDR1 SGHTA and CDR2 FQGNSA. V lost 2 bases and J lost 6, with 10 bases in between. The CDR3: CASSLLLSDGYTF. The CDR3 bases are TGTGCCAGCAGCTTACTCCTTAGCGATGGCTACACCTTC. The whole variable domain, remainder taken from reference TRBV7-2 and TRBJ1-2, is GAGVSQSPSNKVTEKGKDVELRCDPISGHTALYWYRQSLGQGLEFLIYFQGNSAPDKSGLPSDRFSAERTGGSVSTLTIQRTQQEDSAVYLCASSLLLSDGYTFGSGTRLTVV.

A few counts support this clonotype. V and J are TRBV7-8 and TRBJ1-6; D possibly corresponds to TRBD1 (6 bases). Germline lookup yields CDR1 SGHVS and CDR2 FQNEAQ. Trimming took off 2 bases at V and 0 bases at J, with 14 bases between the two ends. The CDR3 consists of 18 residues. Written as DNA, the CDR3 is TGTGCCAGCAGCTTACGCGGGACACCTAGCTCCTATAATTCACCCCTCCACTTT. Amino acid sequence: CASSLRGTPSSYNSPLHF.

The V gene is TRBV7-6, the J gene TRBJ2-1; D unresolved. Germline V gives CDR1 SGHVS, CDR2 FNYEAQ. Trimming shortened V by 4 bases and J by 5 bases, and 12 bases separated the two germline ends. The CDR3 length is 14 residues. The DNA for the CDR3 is TGTGCCAGCAGCTCGCGAGGTCTCCACAATGAGCAGTTCTTC. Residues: CASSSRGLHNEQFF.

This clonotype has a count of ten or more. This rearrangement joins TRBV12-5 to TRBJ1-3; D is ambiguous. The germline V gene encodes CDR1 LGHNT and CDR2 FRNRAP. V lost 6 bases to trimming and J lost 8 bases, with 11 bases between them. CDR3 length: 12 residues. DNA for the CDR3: TGTGCTAGTGGCCCCCTCCCCGACACCATATATTTT. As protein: CASGPLPDTIYF.

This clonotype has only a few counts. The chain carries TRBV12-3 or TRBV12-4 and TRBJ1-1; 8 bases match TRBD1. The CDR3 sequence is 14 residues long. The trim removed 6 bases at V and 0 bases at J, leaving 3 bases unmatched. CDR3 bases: TGTGCCAGCAGCCTGGACAGGGTGAACACTGAAGCTTTCTTT. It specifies CASSLDRVNTEAFF.

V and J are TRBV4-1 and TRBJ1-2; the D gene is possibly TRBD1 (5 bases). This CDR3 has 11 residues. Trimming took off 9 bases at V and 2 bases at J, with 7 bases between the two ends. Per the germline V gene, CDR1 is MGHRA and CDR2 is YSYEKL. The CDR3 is CASGGNYGYTF. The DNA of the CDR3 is TGCGCCAGTGGGGGGAACTATGGCTACACCTTC.

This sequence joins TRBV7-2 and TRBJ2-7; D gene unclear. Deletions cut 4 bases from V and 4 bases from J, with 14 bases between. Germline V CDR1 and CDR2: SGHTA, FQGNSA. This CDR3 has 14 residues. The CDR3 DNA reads TGTGCCAGCAGCTCTACGGACCGTATTTACGAGCAGTACTTC. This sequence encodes CASSSTDRIYEQYF.

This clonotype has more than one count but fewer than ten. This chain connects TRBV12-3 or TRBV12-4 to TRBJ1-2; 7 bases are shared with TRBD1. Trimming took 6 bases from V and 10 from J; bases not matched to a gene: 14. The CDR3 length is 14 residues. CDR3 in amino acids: CASSRDRTVSAYTF. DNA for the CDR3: TGTGCCAGCAGCCGGGACAGAACCGTTTCTGCCTACACCTTC.

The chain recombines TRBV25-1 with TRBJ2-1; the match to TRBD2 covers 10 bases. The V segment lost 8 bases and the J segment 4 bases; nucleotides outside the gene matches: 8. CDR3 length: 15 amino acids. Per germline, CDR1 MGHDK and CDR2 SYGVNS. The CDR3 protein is CASLNVAGGYNEQFF. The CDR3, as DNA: TGTGCCAGCTTAAATGTAGCGGGGGGTTACAATGAGCAGTTCTTC.

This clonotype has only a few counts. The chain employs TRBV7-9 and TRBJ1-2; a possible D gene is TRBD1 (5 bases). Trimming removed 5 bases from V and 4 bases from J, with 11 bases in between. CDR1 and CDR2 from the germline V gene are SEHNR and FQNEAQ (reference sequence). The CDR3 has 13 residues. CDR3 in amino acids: CASSQGGAYGYTF. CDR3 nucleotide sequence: TGTGCCAGCAGCCAGGGTGGGGCCTATGGCTACACCTTC. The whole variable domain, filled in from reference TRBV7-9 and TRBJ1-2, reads DTGVSQNPRHKITKRGQNVTFRCDPISEHNRLYWYRQTLGQGPEFLTYFQNEAQLEKSRLLSDRFSAERPKGSFSTLEIQRTEQGDSAMYLCASSQGGAYGYTFGSGTRLTVV.